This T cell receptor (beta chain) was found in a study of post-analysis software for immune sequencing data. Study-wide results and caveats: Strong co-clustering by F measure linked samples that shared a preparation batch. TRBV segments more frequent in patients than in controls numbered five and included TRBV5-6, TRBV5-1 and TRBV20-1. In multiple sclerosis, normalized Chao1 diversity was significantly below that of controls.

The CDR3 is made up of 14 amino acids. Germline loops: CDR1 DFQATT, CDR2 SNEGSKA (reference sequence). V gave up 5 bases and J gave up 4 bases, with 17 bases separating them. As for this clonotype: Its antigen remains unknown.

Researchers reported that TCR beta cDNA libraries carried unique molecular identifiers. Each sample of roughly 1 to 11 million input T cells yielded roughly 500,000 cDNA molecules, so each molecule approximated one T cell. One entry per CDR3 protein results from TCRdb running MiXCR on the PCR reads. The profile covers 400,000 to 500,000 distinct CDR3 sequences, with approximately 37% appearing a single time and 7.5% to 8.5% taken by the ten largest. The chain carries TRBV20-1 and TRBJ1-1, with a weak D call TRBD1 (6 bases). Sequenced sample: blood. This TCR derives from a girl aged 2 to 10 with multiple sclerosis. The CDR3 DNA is TGCAGTGCTCCCTCGGGGGCGCGAGGCACTGAAGCTTTCTTT. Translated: CSAPSGARGTEAFF.